These T cell receptor beta chains were read from a single sample in a study of beta chain features in type 1 diabetes. The protocol was immunoSEQ multiplex PCR, while the TCRdb copy is restricted to in-frame clones and leaves out a portion. The sample comprises 200,000 to 300,000 clones, roughly 20% of which are singletons, and roughly 0.028% rests with the top ten. Sequencing was done on a sample of naive CD4+ T cells from blood. The receptor set was obtained from a woman between 40 and 55 years old with type 1 diabetes. The CDR3 runs from the conserved cysteine through the conserved F or W. The D gene is left open where the match is weak. Part of the rows lack a size; the others show once, few, many or a class for expanded clones.

CASSLQGEYIGELFF TGTGCCAGCAGCCTACAGGGGGAGTATATCGGGGAGCTGTTTTTT NA TRBV7-4 TRBD1 TRBJ2-2
CASSHGQGVGEAFF TGTGCCAGCAGCCATGGACAGGGGGTTGGTGAAGCTTTCTTT NA TRBV7-8 TRBD1 TRBJ1-1
CASSNSGRGRGADTQYF TGTGCCAGCAGCAATAGCGGGAGGGGGCGAGGGGCAGATACGCAGTATTTT NA TRBV5-4 TRBD2 TRBJ2-3
CASTATGDTEAFF TGTGCCAGCACCGCTACAGGGGACACTGAAGCTTTCTTT few TRBV7-9 TRBD1 TRBJ1-1
CASSIGDFNQPQHF TGTGCCAGTAGTATAGGGGACTTTAATCAGCCCCAGCATTTT NA TRBV19 NA TRBJ1-5
CASSPTWNTEAFF TGTGCCAGCAGCCCGACATGGAACACTGAAGCTTTCTTT NA TRBV11-2 NA TRBJ1-1
CASSRGGTGGTEAFF TGTGCCAGCAGCCGAGGAGGGACAGGGGGTACTGAAGCTTTCTTT once TRBV5-4 TRBD1 TRBJ1-1
CAWSRGGGAFYEQYF TGTGCCTGGAGTCGAGGGGGGGGCGCCTTCTACGAGCAGTACTTC NA TRBV30 NA TRBJ2-7
CASSLSTGISHEQYF TGTGCCAGCTCACTCTCGACAGGGATCTCCCACGAGCAGTACTTC few TRBV18 TRBD1 TRBJ2-7
CASSTLLWDRNTEAFF TGTGCCAGCAGTACTCTCCTCTGGGACAGGAACACTGAAGCTTTCTTT few TRBV27 TRBD1 TRBJ1-1
CASSLGGGEETQYF TGCGCCAGCAGCTTGGGCGGAGGCGAAGAGACCCAGTACTTC NA TRBV5-1 NA TRBJ2-5
CASSAGTGSSYEQYF TGTGCCAGCTCAGCCGGGACAGGGAGCTCCTACGAGCAGTACTTC few TRBV18 TRBD1 TRBJ2-7
CASSVERNGYGYTF TGTGCCAGCAGCGTAGAGAGAAATGGCTATGGCTACACCTTC NA TRBV9 NA TRBJ1-2
CASIVLVGGAAEAFF TGTGCCAGCATCGTATTGGTTGGGGGCGCGGCTGAAGCTTTCTTT few TRBV7-2 NA TRBJ1-1